This is a list of T cell receptor beta chains from one sample in a study of tumor-infiltrating lymphocytes in primary liver carcinoma. Each CDR3 protein is one row after TCRdb ran MiXCR on the multiplex PCR reads. This sample has 310,000 or so distinct CDR3 sequences, with 65% found just once. Source material: peripheral blood. The origin of the receptors is a man aged 40-49 years with primary liver carcinoma and hepatitis B virus infection. The CDR3 runs from the conserved cysteine through the conserved F or W. D genes are given only for firm matches. Clone size is given for some rows only: seen once, a few or many times, or a class if the clone is expanded.

v_call	cdr3_length	j_call	d_call	clone_size	cdr3_aa	cdr3_nt
TRBV11-1	12	TRBJ1-2	NA	NA	CASCFEGNGYTF	TGTGCCAGCTGCTTCGAGGGAAATGGCTACACCTTC
TRBV12-3/TRBV12-4	15	TRBJ1-4	NA	many	CASSLGLGGNEKLFF	TGTGCCAGCAGTTTAGGGCTAGGAGGTAATGAAAAACTGTTTTTT
TRBV5-4	17	TRBJ2-1	TRBD2	many	CASSRGPLAGGYNEQFF	TGTGCCAGCAGCCGAGGCCCCTTAGCGGGAGGCTACAATGAGCAGTTCTTC
TRBV4-2	18	TRBJ2-5	NA	few	CASSQGIGGGSGGETQYF	TGTGCCAGCAGCCAAGGCATCGGGGGAGGCTCGGGTGGCGAGACCCAGTACTTC
TRBV12-3/TRBV12-4	14	TRBJ2-2	NA	NA	CVSWRRGSIGELFF	TGTGTCAGCTGGAGGAGGGGGTCTATCGGGGAGCTGTTTTTT
TRBV6-2/TRBV6-3	16	TRBJ2-5	NA	many	CASSPRDTRYQETQYF	TGTGCCAGCAGTCCAAGGGACACTCGCTACCAAGAGACCCAGTACTTC
TRBV4-1	18	TRBJ2-1	NA	NA	CASSQVDFGLTVNNEQFF	TGCGCCAGCAGCCAAGTCGATTTCGGGCTAACGGTAAACAATGAGCAGTTCTTC
TRBV6-2/TRBV6-3	13	TRBJ2-2	NA	many	CASRGRNTGELFF	TGTGCCAGCAGAGGCAGAAACACCGGGGAGCTGTTTTTT
TRBV11-2	16	TRBJ2-1	NA	NA	CASGLADSSSYSEQFF	TGTGCCAGCGGCTTAGCGGACTCAAGCTCCTACAGTGAGCAGTTCTTC
TRBV12-3/TRBV12-4	15	TRBJ1-1	NA	many	CASTPRVSLRTEAFF	TGTGCCAGCACTCCACGGGTGTCCCTCCGCACTGAAGCTTTCTTT
TRBV4-1	14	TRBJ1-2	TRBD1	many	CASSQGDRNYGYTF	TGCGCCAGCAGCCAAGGGGACAGGAACTATGGCTACACCTTC
TRBV12-3/TRBV12-4	14	TRBJ2-2	TRBD1	NA	CAGSQGQGAGELFF	TGTGCCGGCAGCCAGGGACAGGGAGCCGGGGAGCTGTTTTTT
TRBV4-3	14	TRBJ2-5	TRBD1	once	CASSHGQGPETQYF	TGCGCCAGCAGCCATGGACAGGGGCCAGAGACCCAGTACTTC
TRBV5-4	15	TRBJ1-2	NA	few	CASSSPGPYPYGYTF	TGTGCCAGCAGCTCCCCAGGGCCCTACCCCTATGGCTACACCTTC
TRBV10-3	17	TRBJ2-3	TRBD2	NA	CATIPGTSGRATDTQYF	TGTGCCACCATCCCCGGGACTAGCGGGAGGGCCACAGATACGCAGTATTTT
TRBV11-3	13	TRBJ2-1	NA	once	CANNLESGAEQFF	TGTGCCAACAACTTAGAGTCGGGCGCTGAGCAGTTCTTC
TRBV6-2/TRBV6-3	15	TRBJ2-3	NA	NA	CASSYLTVSTDTQYF	TGTGCCAGCAGTTACCTAACAGTTAGCACAGATACGCAGTATTTT
TRBV11-3	12	TRBJ2-2	NA	NA	CASSSVSGELFF	TGTGCCAGCAGTTCAGTATCCGGGGAGCTGTTTTTT
TRBV11-2	16	TRBJ2-2	NA	NA	CASNLKIWGTVGDLFF	TGTGCCAGCAACCTCAAAATCTGGGGAACGGTTGGGGATCTGTTTTTT
TRBV11-2	14	TRBJ2-7	NA	NA	CASSLWSPGYEQYF	TGTGCCAGCAGCTTATGGAGCCCGGGCTACGAGCAGTACTTC
TRBV7-9	11	TRBJ1-1	NA	few	CASSPGTEAFF	TGTGCCAGCAGCCCCGGGACAGAAGCTTTCTTT
TRBV5-1	13	TRBJ1-1	NA	once	CACSLVTGTEVFF	TGTGCCTGCAGCTTGGTGACAGGTACTGAAGTTTTCTTT
TRBV6-2/TRBV6-3	16	TRBJ2-3	TRBD1	NA	CASSFVGQGPMYTQYF	TGTGCCAGCAGCTTCGTGGGACAGGGGCCAATGTATACGCAGTATTTT
TRBV29-1	13	TRBJ2-2	TRBD1	NA	CCAQMTGVGELFF	TGCTGCGCGCAAATGACAGGGGTCGGGGAGCTGTTTTTT
TRBV5-5	13	TRBJ2-1	TRBD2	NA	CASSLSLAGQQFF	TGTGCCAGCAGCTTGTCCCTAGCGGGACAGCAGTTCTTC
TRBV25-1	15	TRBJ1-1	NA	NA	CASSEALGMNTEAFF	TGTGCCAGCAGTGAAGCTCTAGGGATGAACACTGAAGCTTTCTTT
TRBV7-8	13	TRBJ1-1	NA	NA	CASSLADCTEAFF	TGTGCCAGCAGCTTAGCGGATTGTACTGAAGCTTTCTTT